Listed below are T cell receptor beta chains from one sample, sequenced in a study of shared clonotypes between healthy human individuals. Libraries were prepared by immunoSEQ multiplex PCR; TCRdb keeps only in-frame clonotypes and omits some of them. The sample includes about 1.1 million clones, approximately 80% seen only once; the top ten take approximately 0.95%. Source material: memory CD4+ T cells from PBMCs. These receptors were obtained from a man between 18 and 35 years old in good health. Some clones in this sample may be carry-over from other donors' samples. Both conserved end residues are part of each CDR3. The D gene is left open where the match is weak. Expanded clones are given a class, and other clones once, few, many or no size at all.

v_call	j_call	clone_size	d_call	cdr3_aa	cdr3_nt
TRBV30	TRBJ1-2	few	.	CAWSVLGVGGYTF	TGTGCCTGGAGTGTTCTAGGGGTAGGCGGCTACACCTTC
TRBV9	TRBJ1-3	once	TRBD1	CASSDDRGYGNTIYF	TGTGCCAGCAGCGATGACAGGGGGTATGGAAACACCATATATTTT
TRBV30	TRBJ2-1	.	.	CAWSVGLARHEQFF	TGTGCCTGGAGTGTGGGGCTAGCAAGGCATGAGCAGTTCTTC
TRBV4-2	TRBJ2-7	.	TRBD2	CASSQDWLVGSGDEQYF	TGTGCCAGCAGCCAAGATTGGCTAGTCGGGAGCGGGGACGAGCAGTACTTC
TRBV4-3	TRBJ1-2	once	.	CASSQDLRVNYGYTF	TGCGCCAGCAGCCAAGATCTCAGGGTTAACTATGGCTACACCTTC
TRBV9	TRBJ1-2	.	TRBD1	CASSAGQGLGGYTF	TGTGCCAGCAGCGCCGGACAGGGATTGGGTGGCTACACCTTC
TRBV7-9	TRBJ2-7	.	.	CASSPLRYEQYF	TGTGCCAGCAGCCCCCTCCGCTACGAGCAGTACTTC
TRBV25-1	TRBJ1-1	.	.	CASSDGTAPFAFF	TGTGCCAGCAGTGATGGGACGGCTCCTTTCGCTTTCTTC
TRBV9	TRBJ2-1	.	TRBD2	CASSVGLAGNYYNEQFF	TGTGCCAGCAGCGTTGGGCTAGCGGGGAACTATTACAATGAGCAGTTCTTC
TRBV5-8	TRBJ2-1	few	TRBD1	CASVRGNSYNEQFF	TGTGCCAGCGTCAGGGGGAACTCCTACAATGAGCAGTTCTTC
TRBV7-9	TRBJ2-7	.	TRBD2	CASSLVLAGSYEQYF	TGTGCCAGCAGCTTAGTCCTAGCGGGGTCCTACGAGCAGTACTTC
TRBV7-9	TRBJ2-5	.	.	CASSPTWRDGETQYF	TGTGCCAGCAGCCCGACTTGGCGGGATGGAGAGACCCAGTACTTC
TRBV30	TRBJ2-5	.	TRBD2	CAWSPPASGRGKETQYF	TGTGCCTGGAGTCCCCCCGCTAGCGGGAGGGGCAAAGAGACCCAGTACTTC
TRBV7-9	TRBJ1-1	.	.	CASSLSTEAFF	TGTGCCAGCAGCTTAAGTACCGAAGCTTTCTTT
TRBV4-3	TRBJ2-3	.	.	CASSLRAGQGTDTQYF	TGCGCCAGCAGCCTGCGAGCGGGACAGGGCACAGATACGCAGTATTTT
TRBV18	TRBJ2-7	.	.	CASSPDLQVYEQYF	TGTGCCAGCTCACCCGACCTACAAGTCTACGAGCAGTACTTC
TRBV2	TRBJ2-7	.	TRBD2	CATLPVLAGVYEQYF	TGTGCCACCCTCCCTGTCCTAGCGGGAGTCTACGAGCAGTACTTC
TRBV4-2	TRBJ1-1	.	.	CASSQVGEGNTEAFF	TGTGCCAGCAGCCAGGTTGGTGAGGGTAACACTGAAGCTTTCTTT
TRBV7-6	TRBJ1-2	.	.	CASSLGQLANYGYTF	TGTGCCAGCAGCTTAGGACAGTTAGCTAACTATGGCTACACCTTC
TRBV7-2	TRBJ2-1	.	.	CASSRGQPLNEQFF	TGTGCCAGCAGCCGCGGACAGCCTCTCAATGAGCAGTTCTTC
TRBV5-4	TRBJ2-5	.	.	CASTLGRGGETQYF	TGTGCCAGCACCTTGGGCAGGGGCGGAGAGACCCAGTACTTC
TRBV10-3	TRBJ1-2	once	.	CAISAPQVGGNYGYTF	TGTGCCATCAGTGCACCCCAGGTAGGGGGTAACTATGGCTACACCTTC
TRBV6-1	TRBJ2-7	.	TRBD2	CASSERASGIIRTYEQYF	TGTGCCAGCAGTGAAAGGGCTAGCGGGATTATTCGCACGTACGAGCAGTACTTC
TRBV11-2	TRBJ2-5	.	TRBD2	CASSLGFAGGRETQYF	TGTGCCAGCAGCTTAGGGTTCGCGGGAGGGCGGGAGACCCAGTACTTC